Listed here are 4 T cell receptor beta chains from one sample, sequenced in a study of cytomegalovirus exposure and HLA in healthy donors. The PCR employed 60 Vbeta primers together with 13 Jbeta primers. Assay: immunoSEQ multiplex PCR; the TCRdb copy retains only in-frame clones and omits some. The table has around 90,000 clones, 79% seen once. The sample was PBMCs. These receptor sequences come from a male donor in good health and CMV-seropositive.

The chain is built from TRBV15 and TRBJ2-4; 8 bases are shared with TRBD2. Looked up from germline, CDR1 is LNHNV and CDR2 is YYDKDF (reference sequence). There are 17 residues in the CDR3. J was trimmed by 0 bases and V by 8 bases; bases with no gene match: 12. The CDR3 sequence is CATELADGGLAKNIQYF. The CDR3 bases are TGTGCCACCGAACTAGCGGATGGGGGACTAGCCAAAAACATTCAGTACTTC.

The rearrangement uses TRBV6-6 and TRBJ1-6; 10 bases map to TRBD1. Germline V gene sequence: CDR1 MNHNY, CDR2 SVGAGI (reference sequence). The CDR3 is 16 amino acids. J was trimmed by 8 bases and V by 6 bases; bases with no gene match: 10. For the CDR3, the DNA is TGTGCCAGCAGATACGGGACAGGGGAGGGGTATTCACCCCTCCACTTT. It yields the protein CASRYGTGEGYSPLHF.

The rearrangement uses TRBV7-9 and TRBJ2-3, with D hard to call. The V and J ends lost 1 base and 2 bases respectively, with 4 bases between them. The CDR3 runs 13 residues. From germline, CDR1 is SEHNR and CDR2 FQNEAQ (reference sequence). In nucleotides, the CDR3 is TGTGCCAGCAGCTTAGAGCACACAGATACGCAGTATTTT. It is translated as CASSLEHTDTQYF.

This CDR3 is CAWSHSSYEQYF. The CDR3 nucleotides read TGTGCCTGGTCGCACTCCTCCTACGAGCAGTACTTC. The chain has TRBV30 and TRBJ2-7, with D unclear. V was cut by 5 bases and J by 0 bases, with 8 bases left in between. The CDR3 spans 12 residues. CDR1 is GTSNPN and CDR2 is SVGIG in the germline V gene (reference sequence).